This T cell receptor beta chain appears in the sequencing data of a study of T cells in Graves' hyperthyroidism and ophthalmopathy. This clonotype has a count of ten or more. Its target is not known. Broader study findings: Blood samples included most of the expanded thyroid clonotypes exceeding 0.001.

The CDR3 loop spans 14 amino acids. Germline lookup yields CDR1 SGHTA and CDR2 FQGNSA. V lost 1 base and J lost 8, with 13 bases in between. Clinicians diagnosed patients from clinical symptoms, serum thyroxine and TRAb, thyroid ultrasound and orbital computed tomography. Cells are PBMCs isolated from about 10 ml of fresh blood. Using RNA transcripts as the source, TCR beta CDR3 regions were amplified. The HTBI primer set was used in a first-round RT-PCR of the TCR CDR3. TCRdb independently ran MiXCR on the multiplex PCR reads; one entry per CDR3 protein. Here the sample spans 300,000 or so distinct CDR3 sequences, over 15% being singletons.

The material sequenced was blood. V and J are TRBV7-2 and TRBJ2-3; D is unclear. The receptor comes from a young man with Graves' hyperthyroidism. The CDR3 reads CASSLEDLRGTQYF. The CDR3 DNA reads as TGTGCCAGCAGCTTAGAGGACCTCCGAGGTACGCAGTATTTT.